The 26 T cell receptor beta chains listed next were all sequenced from one sample in a study of beta chain features in type 1 diabetes. Findings and limits, study-wide: Type 1 diabetes patients had TCRB CDR3s that were shorter (moderately but significantly so) in all four CD4+ subsets.

Their antigens are not known. TCRB transcripts that were expressed got sequenced, as all of the isolated RNA had been reverse transcribed. TCRdb's table, derived via immunoSEQ multiplex PCR, lists solely in-frame clones and lacks some. The sample lists some 200,000 clones, around 16% occurring once. Specimen: naive CD4+ T cells from blood. These receptors were collected from a man aged 25 to 40 with type 1 diabetes.

V is TRBV9 and J is TRBJ1-2; possible D gene TRBD1, 6 bases. Germline V gene lookup returns CDR1 SGDLS and CDR2 YYNGEE. The CDR3 runs to 17 residues. Trimming removed 3 bases at V and 0 bases at J, with 18 bases between. DNA of the CDR3: TGTGCCAGCAGCGGAGGGACACGGGCTTTAGCTAACTATGGCTACACCTTC. It is translated as CASSGGTRALANYGYTF.

V is TRBV9 and J is TRBJ2-1, with D perhaps matching TRBD1 (6 bases). The V and J ends lost 3 bases and 2 bases respectively, with 12 bases between them. Germline values: CDR1 SGDLS, CDR2 YYNGEE. The CDR3 runs to 15 residues. The CDR3 DNA reads TGTGCCAGCAGCGAGACAGGAAGAACCTACAATGAGCAGTTCTTC. Its protein product is CASSETGRTYNEQFF.

This clone was counted a few times. This chain uses TRBV7-2 with TRBJ1-2; D is unclear. Per the germline V gene, CDR1 is SGHTA and CDR2 is FQGNSA. V was cut by 5 bases and J by 2 bases, with 9 bases left in between. The CDR3 loop spans 13 amino acids. The CDR3 DNA reads TGTGCCAGCAGCCCAGACAAGAACTATGGCTACACCTTC. This sequence encodes CASSPDKNYGYTF. The full variable domain, completed using reference TRBV7-2 and TRBJ1-2, is GAGVSQSPSNKVTEKGKDVELRCDPISGHTALYWYRQSLGQGLEFLIYFQGNSAPDKSGLPSDRFSAERTGGSVSTLTIQRTQQEDSAVYLCASSPDKNYGYTFGSGTRLTVV.

This clone was seen only a few times. The rearrangement links TRBV9 to TRBJ2-1; 7 bases fit TRBD1. Germline assignment: CDR1 SGDLS and CDR2 YYNGEE. The CDR3 has 15 amino acids. The ends lost 0 bases at V and 7 bases at J; junction bases unmatched: 7. CDR3 residues: CASSVGGQISNEQFF. The CDR3 DNA follows: TGTGCCAGCAGCGTAGGGGGACAGATTTCGAATGAGCAGTTCTTC.

A few counts support this clone. The identical CDR3 is also encoded by other nucleotide sequences in the sample. The J gene is TRBJ2-7, the V gene TRBV29-1; 10 nucleotides agree with TRBD1. The V segment lost 7 bases and the J segment 1 base; nucleotides outside the gene matches: 1. The length of the CDR3 is 12 residues. Per the germline V gene, CDR1 is SQVTM and CDR2 is ANQGSEA. The CDR3 nucleotides read TGCAGCGGGGGACAGGGGTCCTACGAGCAGTACTTC. This codes for CSGGQGSYEQYF.

With respect to this clone: An end of the junction does not agree with germline; a read error may underlie this. The chain joins TRBV28 to TRBJ2-4, with a tentative D call TRBD1 (5 bases). Germline CDR1 reads MDHEN; CDR2 reads SYDVKM. The CDR3 runs to 13 residues. CDR3 coding DNA: TGTGCCAGCAGTTTAGGTCAGGGAAACAATCAGTACTTC. Translation: CASSLGQGNNQYF. Supplemented by reference TRBV28 and TRBJ2-4, the full variable domain reads DVKVTQSSRYLVKRTGEKVFLECVQDMDHENMFWYRQDPGLGLRLIYFSYDVKMKEKGDIPEGYSVSREKKERFSLILESASTNQTSMYLCASSLGQGNNQYFGAGTRLSVL.

This clone was seen a few times. The chain combines TRBV27 with TRBJ2-3, with D tentatively TRBD1 (6 bases). CDR3 size: 12 residues. Between the trimmed V and J ends, which lost 10 bases and 4 bases, there was a span of 12 bases. Germline CDR1 MNHEY, CDR2 SMNVEV (reference sequence). Here the CDR3 reads CATQYRADTQYF. The DNA of the CDR3 is TGTGCCACGCAATACAGGGCAGATACGCAGTATTTT.

This clone occurred a few times. The chain joins TRBV7-9 to TRBJ2-7; tentative D call: TRBD2 (6 bases). Germline CDR1 SEHNR, CDR2 FQNEAQ (reference sequence). The CDR3 extends over 13 amino acids. V was shortened by 1 base and J by 6 bases, with 10 bases between the two germline ends. The CDR3 DNA reads TGTGCCAGCAGCTTAGGGGCGGGGAGCGAGCAGTACTTC. Residues: CASSLGAGSEQYF.

The V and J genes are TRBV28 and TRBJ1-4; no definite D call. Trimming stripped 4 bases from V and 5 bases from J, with 14 bases between. Germline CDR1 reads MDHEN; CDR2 reads SYDVKM. This CDR3 has 15 residues. The CDR3 loop is CASSSPGSENEKLFF. For the CDR3, the DNA is TGTGCCAGCAGTTCCCCGGGATCCGAAAATGAAAAACTGTTTTTT. Looking up the rest from reference TRBV28 and TRBJ1-4 gives the full variable domain: DVKVTQSSRYLVKRTGEKVFLECVQDMDHENMFWYRQDPGLGLRLIYFSYDVKMKEKGDIPEGYSVSREKKERFSLILESASTNQTSMYLCASSSPGSENEKLFFGSGTQLSVL.

J is TRBJ2-7 and V is TRBV15; tentative D call: TRBD2 (6 bases). V was trimmed by 2 bases and J by 0 bases, leaving 8 bases between them. CDR1 is LNHNV, CDR2 YYDKDF, per germline (reference sequence). The CDR3 is 14 amino acids. CDR3 region: CATSRRESSYEQYF. Here the CDR3 DNA reads TGTGCCACCAGCAGACGGGAGAGCTCCTACGAGCAGTACTTC.

This clone has a handful of counts. The chain is built from TRBV20-1 and TRBJ2-1; no reliable D call. V lost 1 base, J lost 5 bases, and 3 bases lay in between. The CDR3 contains 11 residues. Germline-derived CDR1 and CDR2 are DFQATT and SNEGSKA (reference sequence). The CDR3 DNA sequence: TGCAGTGCTAGAGCGGACAATGAGCAGTTCTTC. Its protein product is CSARADNEQFF.

The V call is TRBV10-3, the J call TRBJ2-5; the match to TRBD2 covers 12 bases. This CDR3 contains 17 residues. V was clipped by 4 bases and J by 4 bases; unmatched bases: 10. CDR1 is ENHRY and CDR2 is SYGVKD in the germline V gene. This CDR3 reads CAISAVASGRAGETQYF. The CDR3 DNA is TGTGCCATCAGTGCGGTGGCTAGCGGGAGGGCCGGAGAGACCCAGTACTTC.

This clone showed up just a few times. The chain is built from TRBV29-1 and TRBJ2-1; unclear D gene. V dropped 6 bases and J dropped 0 bases, with 12 bases sitting between them. The CDR3 is 14 amino acids. Germline CDR1 and CDR2: SQVTM and ANQGSEA. The CDR3 DNA sequence: TGCAGCGTGCGGCGCAGGATCTCCTACAATGAGCAGTTCTTC. Protein: CSVRRRISYNEQFF.

This rearrangement joins TRBV30 to TRBJ1-5; D might be TRBD1 (5 bases). The CDR3 has 14 amino acids. The germline V gene encodes CDR1 GTSNPN and CDR2 SVGIG (reference sequence). The V end lost 2 bases, the J end lost 1 base, and 9 bases lay between the germline ends. The CDR3: CAWSSGRSNQPQHF. The CDR3 DNA reads TGTGCCTGGAGTTCAGGGAGGAGCAATCAGCCCCAGCATTTT.

This chain connects TRBV4-2 to TRBJ2-1; TRBD2 aligns across 15 bases. Germline-derived CDR1 and CDR2 are LGHNA and YNFKEQ. The CDR3 is made up of 16 amino acids. Trimming took 0 bases from V and 10 from J; bases not matched to a gene: 4. This CDR3 is CASSQDGLAGGLEQFF. The DNA for the CDR3 is TGTGCCAGCAGCCAAGATGGACTAGCGGGAGGGCTAGAGCAGTTCTTC.

The rearrangement uses TRBV11-1 and TRBJ2-1; D perhaps matches TRBD2 (6 bases). The CDR3 sequence is 16 residues long. V gave up 5 bases and J gave up 7 bases, with 21 bases separating them. CDR1 is SGHAT and CDR2 is FQDESV in the germline V gene (reference sequence). This chain's CDR3 is CASSTGSGLQENEQFF. The CDR3 DNA reads as TGTGCCAGCAGCACAGGTAGCGGACTCCAGGAGAATGAGCAGTTCTTC.

The chain links TRBV6-6 to TRBJ2-1; possibly TRBD2 for D (6 bases). The ends were cut back, 0 bases at V and 3 bases at J, with 12 bases in the middle. Germline-derived CDR1 and CDR2 are MNHNY and SVGAGI (reference sequence). The CDR3 consists of 16 residues. The CDR3 DNA reads TGTGCCAGCAGTTACTCCACGGGAGTAAGCTACAATGAGCAGTTCTTC. Translated, it gives CASSYSTGVSYNEQFF.

This chain joins TRBV27 and TRBJ2-7; 8 bases match TRBD1. The CDR3 runs to 14 residues. The germline V gene encodes CDR1 MNHEY and CDR2 SMNVEV (reference sequence). The V gene end was trimmed by 4 bases and the J gene end by 6 bases; junction bases not matched to a gene: 8. The CDR3 protein is CASSSGQGRSEQYF. CDR3 bases: TGTGCCAGCAGTTCTGGACAGGGTCGCTCCGAGCAGTACTTC.

The chain employs TRBV12-2 and TRBJ2-7; the table gives TRBD2 as D, unverified against the DNA. TRBV12-2 is classified as a pseudogene. This CDR3 comprises 16 residues. DNA of the CDR3: TGTGCAAGTCGCATGGGGACTAGCGGGACTTTGCACGAGCAGTACTTC. Protein sequence: CASRMGTSGTLHEQYF.

This clone was seen more than once but under ten times. CDR3 loop: CASSLGLVGSTDTQYF. In nucleotides, the CDR3 is TGCGCCAGCAGCCTGGGACTAGTTGGTAGCACAGATACGCAGTATTTT. The chain combines TRBV5-1 with TRBJ2-3; TRBD2 aligns across 8 bases. CDR3 size: 16 residues. V trimming: 4 bases; J trimming: 0 bases; junction bases outside the gene matches: 7. The germline gives CDR1 SGHRS, CDR2 YFSETQ.

This clone was detected a few times. The chain uses TRBV14 and TRBJ2-1; D unclear. CDR3 length: 12 residues. V lost 7 bases to trimming and J lost 8 bases, with 12 bases between them. Per the germline V gene, CDR1 is SGHDN and CDR2 is FVKESK. The CDR3 loop reads CASKRGPDEQFF. For the CDR3, the DNA is TGTGCCAGCAAACGTGGACCAGATGAGCAGTTCTTC.

This clone was counted only a few times. The rearrangement uses TRBV7-9 and TRBJ1-2, with D unresolved. The length of the CDR3 is 16 residues. Germline CDR1 and CDR2: SEHNR and FQNEAQ (reference sequence). Trimming removed 5 bases at V and 4 bases at J, with 20 bases between. The CDR3 coding sequence is TGTGCCAGCAGCCCCATATTGGGCAAGAAAGCCTATGGCTACACCTTC. Amino acids: CASSPILGKKAYGYTF.

This chain uses TRBV5-1 with TRBJ1-1; no firm D call. The CDR3 runs 13 residues. CDR1 and CDR2 from the germline V gene are SGHRS and YFSETQ. Trimming stripped 2 bases from V and 4 bases from J, with 9 bases between. CDR3 bases: TGCGCCAGCAGCTTCCTGGATACCACTGAAGCTTTCTTT. Its protein is CASSFLDTTEAFF.

This clone was seen only a few times. V usage is TRBV29-1 and J usage is TRBJ2-7; 7 bases match TRBD2. Unmatched junction bases numbered 7, after V lost 8 bases and J lost 3 bases. Germline values: CDR1 SQVTM, CDR2 ANQGSEA. The CDR3 loop spans 12 amino acids. CDR3 sequence (DNA): TGCAGCTTCGGACTAGTGGGCTACGAGCAGTACTTC. Amino acid sequence: CSFGLVGYEQYF.

V gene TRBV29-1 combines with J gene TRBJ2-3; 7 bases are a match to TRBD1. Germline V gene sequence: CDR1 SQVTM, CDR2 ANQGSEA. The CDR3 runs to 13 residues. Germline trimming cut 7 bases from V and 1 base from J; bases unmatched to any gene: 5. DNA of the CDR3: TGCAGCGCGACAGGGTACGGCACAGATACGCAGTATTTT. Its translation is CSATGYGTDTQYF.

The chain is built from TRBV7-2 and TRBJ2-5, with D possibly being TRBD1 (7 bases). Germline CDR1 and CDR2: SGHTA and FQGNSA. The CDR3 totals 14 residues. The ends were cut back, 4 bases at V and 3 bases at J, with 12 bases in the middle. Written as DNA, the CDR3 is TGTGCCAGCAGCTCCCAGGGGGGAGAAGAGACCCAGTACTTC. Translating it yields CASSSQGGEETQYF.